This T cell receptor beta chain is from a study of blood T cell repertoires in COVID-19 (dated by TCRdb to 2018 to 2020). Looking at the study overall: The collaborator samples originated in the United States, Italy and Spain and spanned the acute and convalescent phases of COVID-19. The material from the prospective study consisted of cDNA or gDNA derived from T cells, B-cell-depleted T cells, or PBMCs. Deeply sampled blood TCRbeta repertoires from subjects exposed to, actively infected with, or recovered from COVID-19 were included in the dataset. Samples were obtained from the ongoing ImmuneRACE study (first 160 participants) and from over 1,000 subjects provided by 6 global collaborators. Nearly every sample came with metadata listing a de-identified subject ID, COVID-19 status, age in years and sex. Where available, HLA class I and class II types were obtained from metadata supplied by the sample provider rather than from assay-based typing. The repertoires were released in a freely available public database meant as a resource for research on the immune response to SARS-CoV-2.

The immunoSEQ Assay, a bias-controlled multiplex PCR, was used to amplify TCRbeta CDR3 regions from genomic DNA. As for how the authors treated the data: Nucleated cell counts per sample were estimated from amplification of reference gene primers within the assay. To quantify the absolute abundance of each unique TCRbeta CDR3 rearrangement, sequence reads were collapsed and filtered. For each sample, productive Simpson clonality was calculated as the square root of Simpson's diversity index over productive rearrangements. TCRdb stores this immuneACCESS table with in-frame sequences only. Part of the clones is absent; in the studies checked, under half of the shortfall reflects unresolved V genes, and no reason is known for the rest. The DNA gave D and trimming, while V, J and clone size come from that table. The table for this sample lists roughly 170,000 clones; about 83% of them were counted only once. The top ten clones comprise about 4% of the sample.

Overall study results and their limits: How much clinical and demographic metadata was included differed by source and by participant, and the metadata was provided uncurated.

CDR1 and CDR2 were assigned from the germline V gene as MNHNS and SASEGT. V and J lose 0 bases and 5 bases, and a span of 10 bases separates them. The CDR3 sequence holds 14 residues, the cysteine and phenylalanine included. The entry retains the CDR3 DNA only, 42 bases that are in frame from base 1. Participants in the prospective study were enrolled through a virtual design, were aged roughly 18 to 100 years, and lived in about two dozen United States geographic areas. In the prospective study, cohorts were assigned on the basis of participant-reported clinical history obtained from a screening survey and a study questionnaire. Each participant in the prospective study had whole blood, serum and a nasopharyngeal or oropharyngeal swab collected by mobile phlebotomists. Participants in the prospective study had the option to provide additional blood draws and questionnaires over an approximately two-month period. Blood samples from the prospective study were shipped frozen or at room temperature prior to DNA extraction.

The count of this clone is one. There is no known antigen for this receptor. The record has no base qualities; no much larger clone is one base away. This receptor was identified in a woman aged 50 to 65 in a cohort exposed to, infected with or recovered from COVID-19 (not recorded which). Sequencing was performed on PBMCs or T cells enriched from blood (not recorded which). This chain is built from TRBV6-1 and TRBJ2-5; the D segment could be TRBD2, given 6 matching bases. The CDR3 reads CASSEASGWETQYF. The nucleotides read TGTGCCAGCAGTGAAGCGAGCGGGTGGGAGACCCAGTACTTC.